There are many counts of the clone carrying this T cell receptor beta chain. One entry per CDR3 protein, called by TCRdb with MiXCR from the multiplex PCR reads. The sample has 100,000 to 150,000 distinct CDR3 sequences; around 20% are singletons. The CDR3 spans 15 residues. Germline V gene data show CDR1 as DFQATT and CDR2 as SNEGSKA (reference sequence). The J segment lost 3 bases and the V segment lost 2 bases, leaving 6 bases of the junction unmatched. The lymph nodes were axillary draining lymph nodes from breast cancer patients. The data were taken from a study of breast tumors, draining lymph nodes, adjacent tissues.

The V gene is TRBV20-1, the J gene TRBJ2-1, with 8 bases that match TRBD2. Sequencing input: axillary lymph node tissue. The receptor's source is a female donor with breast cancer. Some clones in this sample may be carry-over from other donors' samples. The CDR3: CSARTGTRLYNEQFF. The CDR3 nucleotides read TGCAGTGCTAGAACCGGGACTAGGCTCTACAATGAGCAGTTCTTC.